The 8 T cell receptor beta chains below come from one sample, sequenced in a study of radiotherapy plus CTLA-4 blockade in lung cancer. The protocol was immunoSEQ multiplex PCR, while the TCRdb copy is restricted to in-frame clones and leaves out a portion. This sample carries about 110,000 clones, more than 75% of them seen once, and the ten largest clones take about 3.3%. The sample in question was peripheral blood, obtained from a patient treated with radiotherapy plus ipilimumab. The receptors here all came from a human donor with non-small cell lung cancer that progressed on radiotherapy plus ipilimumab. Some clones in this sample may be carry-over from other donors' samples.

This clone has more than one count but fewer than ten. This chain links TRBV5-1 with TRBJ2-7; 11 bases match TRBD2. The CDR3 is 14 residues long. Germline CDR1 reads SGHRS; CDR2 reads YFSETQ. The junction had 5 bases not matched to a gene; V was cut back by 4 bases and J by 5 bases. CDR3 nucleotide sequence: TGCGCCAGCAGCCGTAGCGGGGGGGATAACGAGCAGTACTTC. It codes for CASSRSGGDNEQYF.

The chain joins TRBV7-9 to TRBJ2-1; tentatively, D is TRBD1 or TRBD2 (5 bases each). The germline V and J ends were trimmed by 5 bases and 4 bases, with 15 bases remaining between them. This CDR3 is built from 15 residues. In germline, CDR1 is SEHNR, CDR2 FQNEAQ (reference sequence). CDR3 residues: CASSPQGATYNEQFF. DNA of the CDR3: TGTGCCAGCAGCCCTCAGGGAGCGACTTACAATGAGCAGTTCTTC.

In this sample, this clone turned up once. The CDR3 spells CASSASPLGVGEQYF. In DNA, the CDR3 is TGTGCCAGCAGCGCGAGCCCGTTGGGGGTAGGGGAGCAGTACTTC. The chain recombines TRBV5-4 with TRBJ2-7, with D perhaps TRBD1 or TRBD2 (5 bases each). Germline V gives CDR1 SGHNT, CDR2 YYREEE (reference sequence). The length of the CDR3 is 15 residues. Trimming shortened V by 4 bases and J by 7 bases, and 21 bases separated the two germline ends.

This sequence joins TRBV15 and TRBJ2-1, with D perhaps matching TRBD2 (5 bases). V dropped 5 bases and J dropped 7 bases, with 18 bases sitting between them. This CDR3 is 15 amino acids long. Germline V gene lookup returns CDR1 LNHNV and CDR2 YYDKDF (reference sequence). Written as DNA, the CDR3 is TGTGCCACCAGCCGGATTTCCGGGATAGAAAATGAGCAGTTCTTC. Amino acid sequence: CATSRISGIENEQFF.

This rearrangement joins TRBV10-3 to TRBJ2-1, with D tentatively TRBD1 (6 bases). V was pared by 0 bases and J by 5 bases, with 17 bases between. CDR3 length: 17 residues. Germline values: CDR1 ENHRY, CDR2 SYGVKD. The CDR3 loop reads CAISESSAGAANNEQFF. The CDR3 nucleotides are TGTGCCATCAGTGAGTCGTCCGCAGGGGCTGCGAACAATGAGCAGTTCTTC.

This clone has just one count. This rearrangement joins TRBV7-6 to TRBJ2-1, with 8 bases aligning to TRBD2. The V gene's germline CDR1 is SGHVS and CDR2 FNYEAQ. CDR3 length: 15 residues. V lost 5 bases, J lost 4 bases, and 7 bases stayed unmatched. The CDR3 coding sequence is TGTGCCAGCAGCGCCCGTTCTAGCGGGTACAATGAGCAGTTCTTC. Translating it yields CASSARSSGYNEQFF.

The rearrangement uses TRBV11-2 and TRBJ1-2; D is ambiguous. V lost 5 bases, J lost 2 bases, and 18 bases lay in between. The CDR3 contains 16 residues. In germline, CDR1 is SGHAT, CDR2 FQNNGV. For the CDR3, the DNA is TGTGCCAGCAGCCCCCTTCCCCTGGACCTAAACTATGGCTACACCTTC. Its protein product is CASSPLPLDLNYGYTF.

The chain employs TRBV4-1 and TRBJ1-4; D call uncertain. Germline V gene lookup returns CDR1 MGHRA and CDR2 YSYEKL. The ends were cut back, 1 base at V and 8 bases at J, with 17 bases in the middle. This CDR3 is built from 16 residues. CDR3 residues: CASSQGTLEGREKLFF. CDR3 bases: TGCGCCAGCAGCCAAGGGACCTTGGAGGGTAGGGAAAAACTGTTTTTT.